A selection of T cell receptor beta chains follows, all from one sample in a study of shared clonotypes between healthy human individuals. Libraries were prepared by immunoSEQ multiplex PCR; TCRdb keeps only in-frame clonotypes and omits some of them. The table has roughly 2.2 million clones, 80% to 95% seen once; the top ten hold about 0.37%. Sequencing was performed on naive CD4+ T cells from PBMCs. The receptor set was obtained from a man younger than 30 in good health. Some clones in this sample may be carry-over from other donors' samples. Each CDR3 is given with its conserved first and last residue. The D gene is left open where the match is weak. Expanded clones are given a class, and other clones once, few, many or no size at all.

V	D	size	length	J	CDR3	DNA
TRBV6-5	-	-	15	TRBJ2-5	CASSRDQGWRETQYF	TGTGCCAGCAGCCGAGACCAGGGGTGGCGGGAGACCCAGTACTTC
TRBV18	-	-	19	TRBJ2-5	CASSLGRTQSTRVQETQYF	TGTGCCAGCTCACTAGGGAGGACCCAAAGCACCCGGGTCCAAGAGACCCAGTACTTC
TRBV9	-	-	14	TRBJ1-5	CASSPGQSNQPQHF	TGTGCCAGCAGCCCCGGACAGAGCAATCAGCCCCAGCATTTT
TRBV12-5	-	-	17	TRBJ2-2	CASGLNTLSSNTGELFF	TGTGCTAGTGGTTTGAATACTCTGAGCTCGAACACCGGGGAGCTGTTTTTT
TRBV7-3	-	-	15	TRBJ1-4	CASSLISQGYEKLFF	TGTGCCAGCAGCTTAATTTCACAGGGCTATGAAAAACTGTTTTTT
TRBV7-9	-	-	14	TRBJ2-7	CASSLDGGPYEQYF	TGTGCCAGCAGCTTGGACGGAGGCCCCTACGAGCAGTACTTC
TRBV5-8	-	-	16	TRBJ1-4	CASSLRTLGSDEKLFF	TGTGCCAGCAGCTTGAGGACGCTTGGATCGGATGAAAAACTGTTTTTT
TRBV25-1	-	-	14	TRBJ2-3	CASSHPGPGGTQYF	TGTGCCAGCAGCCACCCGGGACCTGGGGGTACGCAGTATTTT
TRBV29-1	-	once	16	TRBJ2-1	CSVLPPQGVSYNEQFF	TGCAGCGTGCTCCCCCCCCAGGGAGTCTCCTACAATGAGCAGTTCTTC
TRBV11-3	-	-	16	TRBJ2-1	CASSLEGYGQYNEQFF	TGTGCCAGCAGCTTAGAAGGGTACGGGCAATACAATGAGCAGTTCTTC
TRBV9	-	-	14	TRBJ2-7	CASSGETGIYEQYF	TGTGCCAGCAGCGGGGAGACAGGAATCTACGAGCAGTACTTC
TRBV7-2	TRBD2	once	16	TRBJ2-3	CASSPAPGLAENTQYF	TGTGCCAGCAGCCCGGCCCCGGGACTAGCGGAGAATACGCAGTATTTT
TRBV19	TRBD1	-	17	TRBJ2-7	CASSIARGQGADYEQYF	TGTGCCAGTAGTATAGCTCGTGGGCAGGGGGCTGATTACGAGCAGTACTTC
TRBV19	-	-	15	TRBJ2-6	CASRQSISGANVLTF	TGTGCCAGTCGCCAAAGCATCTCTGGGGCCAACGTCCTGACTTTC
TRBV6-1	-	once	20	TRBJ2-1	CASSEAPGFGSLFSYNEQFF	TGTGCCAGCAGTGAAGCGCCAGGGTTTGGCTCCCTTTTCTCCTACAATGAGCAGTTCTTC
TRBV7-3	-	-	14	TRBJ2-3	CASSLTGAKDTQYF	TGTGCCAGCAGCTTAACCGGGGCGAAAGATACGCAGTATTTT
TRBV5-1	TRBD1	-	17	TRBJ2-1	CASSFLRGTGFLSEQFF	TGCGCCAGCAGCTTCCTAAGAGGGACAGGATTTCTGAGCGAGCAGTTCTTC
TRBV10-3	-	-	15	TRBJ2-1	CAISPQGGSYNEQFF	TGTGCCATCAGTCCCCAGGGGGGGTCCTACAATGAGCAGTTCTTC
TRBV12-5	-	few	14	TRBJ1-1	CASGSGYMNTEAFF	TGTGCTAGTGGTTCGGGGTATATGAACACTGAAGCTTTCTTT
TRBV11-2	-	few	15	TRBJ1-2	CASSQGGGIGYGYTF	TGTGCCAGCTCCCAGGGAGGAGGGATAGGCTATGGCTACACCTTC
TRBV29-1	TRBD1	few	15	TRBJ1-1	CSVAGTGQSFTEAFF	TGCAGCGTTGCCGGGACAGGGCAGTCGTTCACTGAAGCTTTCTTT
TRBV7-3	TRBD2	-	14	TRBJ2-7	CASSFVGGGYEQYF	TGTGCCAGCAGCTTTGTAGGCGGGGGCTACGAGCAGTACTTC
TRBV7-9	TRBD2	-	18	TRBJ2-1	CASSFLPGAGEFYNEQFF	TGTGCCAGCAGCTTCCTTCCTGGGGCGGGAGAATTCTACAATGAGCAGTTCTTC
TRBV28	-	once	12	TRBJ1-2	CASSRHNYGYTF	TGTGCCAGCAGTCGGCACAACTATGGCTACACCTTC